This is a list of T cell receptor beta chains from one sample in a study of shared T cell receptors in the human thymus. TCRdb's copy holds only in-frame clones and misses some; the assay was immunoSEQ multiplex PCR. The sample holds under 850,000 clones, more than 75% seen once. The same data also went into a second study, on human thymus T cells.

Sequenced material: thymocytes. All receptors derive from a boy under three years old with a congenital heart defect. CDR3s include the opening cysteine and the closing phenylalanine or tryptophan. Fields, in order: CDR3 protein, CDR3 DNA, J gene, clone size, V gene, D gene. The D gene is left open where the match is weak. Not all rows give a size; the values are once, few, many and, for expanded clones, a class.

cdr3_aa: CASSLRQDNYGYTF
cdr3_nt: TGTGCCAGCAGCTTACGACAGGACAACTATGGCTACACCTTC
j_call: TRBJ1-2
clone_size: NA
v_call: TRBV7-9
d_call: NA

cdr3_aa: CASSARDRDGNEQFF
cdr3_nt: TGTGCCAGCAGCGCCCGGGACAGGGATGGGAATGAGCAGTTCTTC
j_call: TRBJ2-1
clone_size: NA
v_call: TRBV9
d_call: TRBD1

cdr3_aa: CASSWEAGELFF
cdr3_nt: TGTGCCAGCAGCTGGGAGGCCGGGGAGCTGTTTTTT
j_call: TRBJ2-2
clone_size: once
v_call: TRBV11-3
d_call: NA

cdr3_aa: CASSRTGPQETQYF
cdr3_nt: TGTGCCAGCAGTCGGACAGGGCCTCAAGAGACCCAGTACTTC
j_call: TRBJ2-5
clone_size: NA
v_call: TRBV6-1
d_call: TRBD1

cdr3_aa: CATSEYRTANEKLFF
cdr3_nt: TGTGCCACCAGCGAATATCGGACAGCTAATGAAAAACTGTTTTTT
j_call: TRBJ1-4
clone_size: NA
v_call: TRBV15
d_call: NA

cdr3_aa: CASSLSRRATWEQYF
cdr3_nt: TGTGCCAGCAGTTTATCGCGGAGGGCCACGTGGGAGCAGTACTTC
j_call: TRBJ2-7
clone_size: once
v_call: TRBV27
d_call: NA

cdr3_aa: CASSLEGLPGAEAFF
cdr3_nt: TGTGCCAGCAGCTTAGAGGGACTGCCTGGGGCTGAAGCTTTCTTT
j_call: TRBJ1-1
clone_size: NA
v_call: TRBV13
d_call: NA

cdr3_aa: CASSGKTDTQYF
cdr3_nt: TGCGCCAGTAGCGGGAAAACAGATACGCAGTATTTT
j_call: TRBJ2-3
clone_size: NA
v_call: TRBV10-1
d_call: TRBD2

cdr3_aa: CSVVVRRDREAGRAPNEQFF
cdr3_nt: TGCAGCGTTGTGGTTCGGCGGGACAGGGAGGCCGGGAGGGCCCCGAATGAGCAGTTCTTC
j_call: TRBJ2-1
clone_size: NA
v_call: TRBV29-1
d_call: NA

cdr3_aa: CASSSTYRGGTGELFF
cdr3_nt: TGTGCCAGCAGCTCCACCTACAGGGGGGGAACCGGGGAGCTGTTTTTT
j_call: TRBJ2-2
clone_size: NA
v_call: TRBV7-9
d_call: NA

cdr3_aa: CASSEIEGLVQETQYF
cdr3_nt: TGTGCCAGCAGTGAAATCGAGGGACTAGTTCAAGAGACCCAGTACTTC
j_call: TRBJ2-5
clone_size: NA
v_call: TRBV6-1
d_call: TRBD2

cdr3_aa: CASSFRGERLSTDTQYF
cdr3_nt: TGCGCCAGCAGCTTCCGAGGAGAGCGCCTTAGCACAGATACGCAGTATTTT
j_call: TRBJ2-3
clone_size: NA
v_call: TRBV5-1
d_call: NA

cdr3_aa: CASSHKPPGTSGPDRPSHEQYF
cdr3_nt: TGTGCCAGCAGCCACAAACCTCCCGGGACTAGCGGCCCCGATCGGCCCTCCCACGAGCAGTACTTC
j_call: TRBJ2-7
clone_size: NA
v_call: TRBV27
d_call: TRBD2

cdr3_aa: CASSQAPQRRPISTDTQYF
cdr3_nt: TGTGCCAGCAGCCAAGCGCCCCAAAGGCGGCCCATTAGCACAGATACGCAGTATTTT
j_call: TRBJ2-3
clone_size: once
v_call: TRBV4-2
d_call: NA

cdr3_aa: CASSLVGGSEPQHF
cdr3_nt: TGTGCCAGCAGCTTAGTAGGGGGCTCGGAGCCCCAGCATTTT
j_call: TRBJ1-5
clone_size: NA
v_call: TRBV7-2
d_call: TRBD1

cdr3_aa: CASSLGPGQVSYEQYF
cdr3_nt: TGCGCCAGCAGCTTGGGGCCGGGACAGGTCTCCTACGAGCAGTACTTC
j_call: TRBJ2-7
clone_size: NA
v_call: TRBV5-1
d_call: TRBD1

cdr3_aa: CAWSQRGRSNQPQHF
cdr3_nt: TGTGCCTGGAGCCAGCGGGGGAGGTCCAATCAGCCCCAGCATTTT
j_call: TRBJ1-5
clone_size: once
v_call: TRBV30
d_call: NA

cdr3_aa: CASRFPSTDTQYF
cdr3_nt: TGTGCCAGCAGGTTCCCTAGCACAGATACGCAGTATTTT
j_call: TRBJ2-3
clone_size: NA
v_call: TRBV27
d_call: NA

cdr3_aa: CASSFLGGPGSSTDTQYF
cdr3_nt: TGTGCCAGCAGCTTCTTGGGGGGACCGGGATCTAGCACAGATACGCAGTATTTT
j_call: TRBJ2-3
clone_size: NA
v_call: TRBV11-2
d_call: NA

cdr3_aa: CASRPPTSGTYEQYF
cdr3_nt: TGCGCCAGCAGACCGCCGACTAGCGGCACGTACGAGCAGTACTTC
j_call: TRBJ2-7
clone_size: NA
v_call: TRBV5-1
d_call: TRBD2

cdr3_aa: CASRPGLAGGSDNEQFF
cdr3_nt: TGTGCCAGCAGACCCGGACTAGCGGGAGGGTCCGACAATGAGCAGTTCTTC
j_call: TRBJ2-1
clone_size: NA
v_call: TRBV27
d_call: TRBD2

cdr3_aa: CASSDRQASGTDPYEQYF
cdr3_nt: TGCGCCAGCAGCGACCGTCAGGCTAGCGGGACAGACCCTTACGAGCAGTACTTC
j_call: TRBJ2-7
clone_size: NA
v_call: TRBV10-1
d_call: TRBD2

cdr3_aa: CASSHYTSGNEQFF
cdr3_nt: TGTGCCAGCAGCCATTACACTAGCGGGAATGAGCAGTTCTTC
j_call: TRBJ2-1
clone_size: once
v_call: TRBV9
d_call: TRBD2

cdr3_aa: CASSSLRPSRRNTIYF
cdr3_nt: TGTGCCAGCAGTTCCCTCAGACCCTCCAGGAGAAACACCATATATTTT
j_call: TRBJ1-3
clone_size: NA
v_call: TRBV27
d_call: NA

cdr3_aa: CASSLGWGDHKDTQYF
cdr3_nt: TGTGCCAGCAGCTTGGGCTGGGGGGACCACAAGGATACGCAGTATTTT
j_call: TRBJ2-3
clone_size: once
v_call: TRBV5-4
d_call: NA

cdr3_aa: CASSPERGGNEQYF
cdr3_nt: TGTGCCAGCAGTCCTGAAAGGGGGGGCAACGAGCAGTACTTC
j_call: TRBJ2-7
clone_size: NA
v_call: TRBV27
d_call: NA

cdr3_aa: CAISESKRPSPYEQYF
cdr3_nt: TGTGCCATCAGTGAGTCGAAGCGGCCCTCTCCCTACGAGCAGTACTTC
j_call: TRBJ2-7
clone_size: NA
v_call: TRBV10-3
d_call: NA

cdr3_aa: CASSPATDRRRTEAFF
cdr3_nt: TGTGCCAGCAGCCCAGCAACTGACAGGCGTCGAACTGAAGCTTTCTTT
j_call: TRBJ1-1
clone_size: NA
v_call: TRBV13
d_call: NA

cdr3_aa: CASSLIPGTGINEQYF
cdr3_nt: TGTGCCAGCAGCTTAATTCCCGGGACAGGGATCAACGAGCAGTACTTC
j_call: TRBJ2-7
clone_size: NA
v_call: TRBV5-6
d_call: TRBD1

cdr3_aa: CASGTPEQYF
cdr3_nt: TGCGCCAGCGGGACTCCCGAGCAGTACTTC
j_call: TRBJ2-7
clone_size: NA
v_call: TRBV10-2
d_call: NA

cdr3_aa: CASTLFGLAGGPGDTQYF
cdr3_nt: TGCGCCAGCACCCTTTTCGGACTAGCGGGAGGGCCGGGAGATACGCAGTATTTT
j_call: TRBJ2-3
clone_size: once
v_call: TRBV4-1
d_call: TRBD2

cdr3_aa: CASSVINRDGNQPQHF
cdr3_nt: TGTGCCAGCAGCGTAATCAACAGGGACGGCAATCAGCCCCAGCATTTT
j_call: TRBJ1-5
clone_size: NA
v_call: TRBV9
d_call: NA

cdr3_aa: CAWSVPGGGNYNEQFF
cdr3_nt: TGTGCCTGGAGTGTACCTGGGGGGGGAAACTACAATGAGCAGTTCTTC
j_call: TRBJ2-1
clone_size: NA
v_call: TRBV30
d_call: TRBD2

cdr3_aa: CASSRRDRPSGANVLTF
cdr3_nt: TGTGCCAGTAGTAGACGGGACAGGCCCTCTGGGGCCAACGTCCTGACTTTC
j_call: TRBJ2-6
clone_size: NA
v_call: TRBV19
d_call: TRBD1

cdr3_aa: CASSSQTSGRGVTYEQYF
cdr3_nt: TGTGCCAGCAGCTCCCAGACTAGCGGCCGTGGAGTAACCTACGAGCAGTACTTC
j_call: TRBJ2-7
clone_size: NA
v_call: TRBV7-2
d_call: TRBD2

cdr3_aa: CAPLSGDTGELFF
cdr3_nt: TGCGCCCCCCTTTCGGGGGACACCGGGGAGCTGTTTTTT
j_call: TRBJ2-2
clone_size: NA
v_call: TRBV4-1
d_call: NA

cdr3_aa: CASTQGLAGVGPYEQYF
cdr3_nt: TGTGCCAGCACGCAGGGACTAGCGGGAGTAGGGCCCTACGAGCAGTACTTC
j_call: TRBJ2-7
clone_size: NA
v_call: TRBV28
d_call: TRBD2

cdr3_aa: CASSLVPSGREFNNEQFF
cdr3_nt: TGTGCCAGCAGTTTAGTTCCTAGCGGGAGGGAATTTAACAATGAGCAGTTCTTC
j_call: TRBJ2-1
clone_size: NA
v_call: TRBV28
d_call: TRBD2

cdr3_aa: CASSFPLTSGRYNEQFF
cdr3_nt: TGTGCCAGCAGTTTCCCCCTCACTAGCGGGCGCTACAATGAGCAGTTCTTC
j_call: TRBJ2-1
clone_size: NA
v_call: TRBV27
d_call: TRBD2

cdr3_aa: CASSKVGGGETQYF
cdr3_nt: TGTGCCAGCAGCAAAGTGGGAGGTGGAGAGACCCAGTACTTC
j_call: TRBJ2-5
clone_size: NA
v_call: TRBV11-3
d_call: NA

cdr3_aa: CASSESEGRYEQYF
cdr3_nt: TGTGCCAGCAGTGAGTCGGAGGGCCGGTACGAGCAGTACTTC
j_call: TRBJ2-7
clone_size: NA
v_call: TRBV6-4
d_call: NA

cdr3_aa: CASSTTDRPFYNEQFF
cdr3_nt: TGTGCCAGCAGCACAACCGACAGGCCCTTCTACAATGAGCAGTTCTTC
j_call: TRBJ2-1
clone_size: NA
v_call: TRBV28
d_call: NA

cdr3_aa: CASSQDDWFSGTGGPEETQYF
cdr3_nt: TGTGCCAGCAGCCAAGATGATTGGTTTAGCGGGACAGGGGGGCCTGAAGAGACCCAGTACTTC
j_call: TRBJ2-5
clone_size: NA
v_call: TRBV14
d_call: TRBD1

cdr3_aa: CASRPQGDRDYGYTF
cdr3_nt: TGTGCCAGCAGACCGCAGGGGGACAGGGACTATGGCTACACCTTC
j_call: TRBJ1-2
clone_size: NA
v_call: TRBV6-5
d_call: TRBD1

cdr3_aa: CASSFGDTQYF
cdr3_nt: TGCGCCAGCAGCTTCGGGGATACGCAGTATTTT
j_call: TRBJ2-3
clone_size: NA
v_call: TRBV5-1
d_call: NA

cdr3_aa: CASSEAGPELFF
cdr3_nt: TGTGCCAGCAGTGAGGCGGGTCCCGAACTGTTTTTT
j_call: TRBJ1-4
clone_size: NA
v_call: TRBV25-1
d_call: NA

cdr3_aa: CASSPGVAGGPQETQYF
cdr3_nt: TGTGCCAGCAGCCCCGGGGTAGCGGGAGGGCCCCAAGAGACCCAGTACTTC
j_call: TRBJ2-5
clone_size: NA
v_call: TRBV9
d_call: TRBD2

cdr3_aa: CASSPGGANTEAFF
cdr3_nt: TGTGCCAGCAGCCCGGGGGGGGCGAACACTGAAGCTTTCTTT
j_call: TRBJ1-1
clone_size: NA
v_call: TRBV11-2
d_call: NA

cdr3_aa: CASSLAGREYEQYF
cdr3_nt: TGTGCCAGCAGCTTAGCCGGGAGGGAGTACGAGCAGTACTTC
j_call: TRBJ2-7
clone_size: once
v_call: TRBV11-2
d_call: TRBD2

cdr3_aa: CATSRELAEGDEQFF
cdr3_nt: TGTGCCACCAGCAGAGAACTAGCGGAGGGGGATGAGCAGTTCTTC
j_call: TRBJ2-1
clone_size: NA
v_call: TRBV15
d_call: TRBD2

cdr3_aa: CASRVLAGGPYEQYF
cdr3_nt: TGTGCCAGCCGCGTTCTAGCGGGAGGGCCCTACGAGCAGTACTTC
j_call: TRBJ2-7
clone_size: NA
v_call: TRBV2
d_call: TRBD2

cdr3_aa: CASSQDTGLETQYF
cdr3_nt: TGTGCCAGCAGCCAAGATACGGGTTTGGAGACCCAGTACTTC
j_call: TRBJ2-5
clone_size: NA
v_call: TRBV4-2
d_call: NA

cdr3_aa: CASSLGLAGHPSYNEQFF
cdr3_nt: TGTGCCAGCAGCTTGGGTCTAGCGGGACACCCTTCGTACAATGAGCAGTTCTTC
j_call: TRBJ2-1
clone_size: NA
v_call: TRBV13
d_call: TRBD2

cdr3_aa: CASSSDTASPRDSSYEQYF
cdr3_nt: TGTGCCAGCAGCTCCGATACTGCTTCCCCCCGGGACAGCTCCTACGAGCAGTACTTC
j_call: TRBJ2-7
clone_size: NA
v_call: TRBV7-9
d_call: TRBD1

cdr3_aa: CASSLDRQATGELFF
cdr3_nt: TGTGCCAGCAGCTTAGATAGACAGGCGACCGGGGAGCTGTTTTTT
j_call: TRBJ2-2
clone_size: NA
v_call: TRBV11-3
d_call: NA

cdr3_aa: CASSLYGLAENTGELFF
cdr3_nt: TGCGCCAGCAGCCTATATGGACTAGCGGAGAACACCGGGGAGCTGTTTTTT
j_call: TRBJ2-2
clone_size: NA
v_call: TRBV5-1
d_call: TRBD2

cdr3_aa: CASSGGTSSSYNEQFF
cdr3_nt: TGTGCCAGCAGCGGGGGGACTTCCAGCTCCTACAATGAGCAGTTCTTC
j_call: TRBJ2-1
clone_size: NA
v_call: TRBV9
d_call: NA

cdr3_aa: CATSRARTSGSSYNEQFF
cdr3_nt: TGTGCCACCAGCAGAGCTCGGACTAGCGGGAGCTCCTACAATGAGCAGTTCTTC
j_call: TRBJ2-1
clone_size: NA
v_call: TRBV15
d_call: TRBD2

cdr3_aa: CASSVGREGEYEQYF
cdr3_nt: TGTGCCAGCAGCGTCGGGCGGGAGGGCGAGTACGAGCAGTACTTC
j_call: TRBJ2-7
clone_size: NA
v_call: TRBV9
d_call: TRBD2